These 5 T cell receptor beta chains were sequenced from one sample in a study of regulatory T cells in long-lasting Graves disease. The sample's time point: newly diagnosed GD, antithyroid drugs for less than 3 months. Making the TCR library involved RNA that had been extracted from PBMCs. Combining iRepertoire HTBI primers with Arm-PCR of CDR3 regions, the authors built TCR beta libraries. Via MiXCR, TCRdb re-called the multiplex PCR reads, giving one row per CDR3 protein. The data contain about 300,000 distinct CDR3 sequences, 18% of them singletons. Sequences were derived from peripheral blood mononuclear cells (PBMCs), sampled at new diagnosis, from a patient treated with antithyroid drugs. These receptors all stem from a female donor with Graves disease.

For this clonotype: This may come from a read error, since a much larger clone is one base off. The CDR3: CVTSSPGSTSTEAFF. Here the CDR3 DNA reads TGTGTCACCAGCAGCCCAGGGAGTACTTCCACTGAAGCTTTCTTT. The V and J genes are TRBV15 and TRBJ1-1; D possibly corresponds to TRBD1 (5 bases). The germline CDR1 and CDR2 sequences are LNHNV and YYDKDF (reference sequence). The CDR3 runs to 15 residues.

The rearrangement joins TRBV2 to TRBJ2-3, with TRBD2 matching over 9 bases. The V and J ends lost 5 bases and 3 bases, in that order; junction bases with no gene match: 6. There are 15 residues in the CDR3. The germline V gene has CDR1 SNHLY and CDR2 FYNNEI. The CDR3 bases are TGTGCCAGCAGTTCTGGACTAGCGCCGACAGATACGCAGTATTTT. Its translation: CASSSGLAPTDTQYF.

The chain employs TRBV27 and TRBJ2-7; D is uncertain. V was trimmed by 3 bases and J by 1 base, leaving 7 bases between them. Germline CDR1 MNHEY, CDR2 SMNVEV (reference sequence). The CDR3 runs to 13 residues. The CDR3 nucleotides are TGTGCCAGCAGTTTTTATCGGTCCTACGAGCAGTACTTC. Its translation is CASSFYRSYEQYF.

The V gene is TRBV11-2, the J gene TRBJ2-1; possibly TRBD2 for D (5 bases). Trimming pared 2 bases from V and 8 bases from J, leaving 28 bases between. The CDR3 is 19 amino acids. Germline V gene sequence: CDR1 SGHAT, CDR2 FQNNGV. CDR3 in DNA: TGTGCCAGCAGCTTATGGGGTAGCGAGATAAACCCTAACGGCCATGAGCAGTTCTTC. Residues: CASSLWGSEINPNGHEQFF.

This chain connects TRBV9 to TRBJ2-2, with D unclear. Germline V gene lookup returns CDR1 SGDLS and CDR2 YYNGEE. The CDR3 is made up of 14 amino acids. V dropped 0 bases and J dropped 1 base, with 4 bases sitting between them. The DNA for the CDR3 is TGTGCCAGCAGCGTAGATCGGAACACCGGGGAGCTGTTTTTT. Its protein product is CASSVDRNTGELFF.